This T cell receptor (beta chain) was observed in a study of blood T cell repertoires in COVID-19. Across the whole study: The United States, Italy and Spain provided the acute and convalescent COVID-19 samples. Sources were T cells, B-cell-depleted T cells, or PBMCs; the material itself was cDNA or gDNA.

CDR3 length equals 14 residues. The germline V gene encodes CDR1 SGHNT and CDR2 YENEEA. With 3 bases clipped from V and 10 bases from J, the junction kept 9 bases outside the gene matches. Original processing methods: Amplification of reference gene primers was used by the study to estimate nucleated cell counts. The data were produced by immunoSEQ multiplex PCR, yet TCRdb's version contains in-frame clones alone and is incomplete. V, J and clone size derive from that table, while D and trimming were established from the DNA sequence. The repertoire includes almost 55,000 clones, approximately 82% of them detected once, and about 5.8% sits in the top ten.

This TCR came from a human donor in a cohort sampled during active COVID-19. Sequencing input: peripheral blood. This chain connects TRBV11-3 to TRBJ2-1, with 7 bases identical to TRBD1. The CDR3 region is CASSLGNRGEEQFF. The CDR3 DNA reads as TGTGCCAGCAGCTTGGGAAACAGGGGCGAGGAGCAGTTCTTC.